This T cell receptor (beta chain) stems from a study of T-cell memory formation after mild COVID-19. Study context: TCR clustering was largely donor specific.

The V end was cut by 0 bases, the J end by 0 bases, with 13 bases between. CDR3 length: 17 residues. In germline, CDR1 is SGHKS, CDR2 YYEKEE (reference sequence). Details on this clonotype: The antigen is unknown.

From 5'RACE with constant-segment primers came TCR alpha and TCR beta cDNA libraries that carried sample barcodes and UMIs. A single record per CDR3 protein comes from TCRdb applying MiXCR to the 5' RACE reads. The data show about 440,000 distinct CDR3 sequences, with around 20% seen just once and about 8.1% held by the top ten. General observations from the study: Clones that got smaller from day 15 to 85 had even CD4/CD8, while clones growing later tipped toward CD4+.

The sample comprised PBMCs or a T cell subset sorted from them (not recorded which). This TCR came from an adult woman who had mild COVID-19 (a few samples of this study predate the infection). Cell type and time point are not known. The V and J genes are TRBV5-5 and TRBJ2-1; D may be TRBD1 (6 bases). This chain's CDR3 is CASSLGDRKSSYNEQFF. In nucleotides, the CDR3 is TGTGCCAGCAGCTTGGGCGACAGGAAAAGCTCCTACAATGAGCAGTTCTTC.